The 32 T cell receptor beta chains reported below all come from one sample, sequenced in a study of blood T cells in healthy people across ages. Primers used in a second PCR of about 7 to 11 cycles were a sample-barcoded 5' primer and a J-beta primer mix. TCRdb reanalysed the 5' RACE reads using MiXCR and keeps one entry per CDR3 protein. The sample comprises roughly 1,700,000 distinct CDR3 sequences, roughly 27% of which are singletons, and 6.5% to 8.5% rests with the top ten. Sequenced input: blood. Receptors originate from a woman aged 30 to 39 in good health.

This clonotype was counted between two and nine times. V and J are TRBV10-3 and TRBJ2-7, with unresolved D. The germline V gene has CDR1 ENHRY and CDR2 SYGVKD. This CDR3 region has 15 residues. V shed 0 bases and J shed 2 bases, with 11 bases lying between them. The CDR3 reads CAISESAGIAYEQYF. CDR3 sequence (DNA): TGTGCCATCAGTGAGTCGGCTGGGATCGCCTACGAGCAGTACTTC.

A remark on this clonotype: A much larger clonotype is one base distant, so this may be a read error. The CDR3 DNA follows: TGCGCCTGCAGCGACCCCGGGACACACCTTTATGGCTACACCTTC. Translated: CACSDPGTHLYGYTF. The chain has TRBV5-1 and TRBJ1-2; D possibly corresponds to TRBD1 (6 bases). Germline CDR1 reads SGHRS; CDR2 reads YFSETQ. The CDR3 is made up of 15 amino acids.

This clonotype appeared many times. The rearrangement links TRBV29-1 to TRBJ2-1; 10 bases are a match to TRBD2. Germline V gives CDR1 SQVTM, CDR2 ANQGSEA. This CDR3 has 15 amino acids. With V trimmed by 5 bases and J by 3 bases, 7 bases remained unmatched. The CDR3 protein is CSVSPTSGVYNEQFF. The CDR3 coding sequence is TGCAGCGTTAGCCCCACTAGCGGGGTCTACAATGAGCAGTTCTTC.

In regard to this clonotype: Sequence at one end of the junction differs from germline and may be a read error. V gene TRBV7-2 combines with J gene TRBJ2-5, with D possibly TRBD2 on 5 matching bases. Looked up from germline, CDR1 is SGHTA and CDR2 is FQGNSA. CDR3 length: 12 residues. Here the CDR3 reads CANSLATSAQYF. The CDR3 coding sequence is TGTGCCAACAGCTTAGCGACGTCGGCCCAGTACTTC.

The rearrangement joins TRBV4-3 to TRBJ1-1, with D maybe TRBD1 (6 bases). Trimming cost V 0 bases and J 1 base, with 15 bases left between them. Germline V gives CDR1 LGHNA, CDR2 YSLEER. The CDR3 loop spans 17 amino acids. For the CDR3, the DNA is TGCGCCAGCAGCCAAGAGTGGACAGCCACTGGGAACACTGAAGCTTTCTTT. This sequence encodes CASSQEWTATGNTEAFF.

The sample holds many counts of this clonotype. V is TRBV29-1 and J is TRBJ2-5; D gene ambiguous. The CDR3 is made up of 12 amino acids. The V gene's germline CDR1 is SQVTM and CDR2 ANQGSEA. V was pared by 5 bases and J by 5 bases, with 12 bases between. CDR3 in DNA: TGCAGCGTTCATGCGGACCGGGAGACCCAGTACTTC. It specifies CSVHADRETQYF. Full variable domain (missing parts from reference TRBV29-1 and TRBJ2-5): SAVISQKPSRDICQRGTSLTIQCQVDSQVTMMFWYRQQPGQSLTLIATANQGSEATYESGFVIDKFPISRPNLTFSTLTVSNMSPEDSSIYLCSVHADRETQYFGPGTRLLVL.

This clonotype has ten or more counts. V gene TRBV5-1 combines with J gene TRBJ2-7; 8 bases match TRBD1. V gave up 0 bases and J gave up 4 bases; unmatched junction bases: 6. The CDR3 has 15 amino acids. Germline CDR1 SGHRS, CDR2 YFSETQ. CDR3 amino acids: CASSLGQGPTYEQYF. The CDR3 DNA sequence: TGCGCCAGCAGCTTGGGACAGGGGCCGACTTACGAGCAGTACTTC. The whole variable domain, remainder taken from reference TRBV5-1 and TRBJ2-7, is KAGVTQTPRYLIKTRGQQVTLSCSPISGHRSVSWYQQTPGQGLQFLFEYFSETQRNKGNFPGRFSGRQFSNSRSEMNVSTLELGDSALYLCASSLGQGPTYEQYFGPGTRLTVT.

This clonotype was seen only a few times. The CDR3 protein is CASSLGTETGYTF. The CDR3 DNA reads as TGCGCCAGCAGCTTGGGTACGGAGACCGGCTACACCTTC. The chain combines TRBV5-1 with TRBJ1-2; D gene uncertain. The CDR3 spans 13 residues. V lost 0 bases and J 8 bases, leaving 11 bases between the germline ends. Germline lookup yields CDR1 SGHRS and CDR2 YFSETQ.

The chain employs TRBV15 and TRBJ1-2; weak D call: TRBD1 (5 bases). From germline, CDR1 is LNHNV and CDR2 YYDKDF (reference sequence). The CDR3 extends over 15 amino acids. V gave up 0 bases and J gave up 0 bases, with 8 bases separating them. This CDR3 reads CATSRDRATNYGYTF. The CDR3 nucleotides are TGTGCCACCAGCAGAGACAGGGCCACTAACTATGGCTACACCTTC.

The chain recombines TRBV20-1 with TRBJ2-3; D gene uncertain. Trimming took off 0 bases at V and 2 bases at J, with 12 bases between the two ends. Germline V lookup: CDR1 DFQATT, CDR2 SNEGSKA (reference sequence). This CDR3 region has 15 residues. The chain's CDR3 is CSARDLSSNTDTQYF. CDR3 sequence (DNA): TGCAGTGCTAGAGATCTGTCCTCAAACACAGATACGCAGTATTTT.

The chain uses TRBV7-2 and TRBJ1-4, with a weak D call TRBD1 (5 bases). Germline loops: CDR1 SGHTA, CDR2 FQGNSA. V was cut by 4 bases and J by 8 bases, with 17 bases left in between. The length of the CDR3 is 15 residues. CDR3 nucleotides: TGTGCCAGCAGCTCACCTGACAGAGGACCCGAAAAACTGTTTTTT. Its protein product is CASSSPDRGPEKLFF. Full variable domain (remainder filled in from reference TRBV7-2 and TRBJ1-4): GAGVSQSPSNKVTEKGKDVELRCDPISGHTALYWYRQSLGQGLEFLIYFQGNSAPDKSGLPSDRFSAERTGGSVSTLTIQRTQQEDSAVYLCASSSPDRGPEKLFFGSGTQLSVL.

The V gene is TRBV15, the J gene TRBJ1-1; D perhaps matches TRBD1 (5 bases). This CDR3 has 14 amino acids. Germline CDR1 and CDR2: LNHNV and YYDKDF (reference sequence). Trimming took off 8 bases at V and 2 bases at J, with 15 bases between the two ends. CDR3 bases: TGTGCCACCTACACCGGGACCCACAACACTGAAGCTTTCTTT. Residues: CATYTGTHNTEAFF.

The sample holds many counts of this clonotype. The genes are TRBV7-3 and TRBJ2-5; 10 nucleotides match TRBD2. The V segment lost 5 bases and the J segment 5 bases; nucleotides outside the gene matches: 11. Germline CDR1 is SGHTA and CDR2 is FQGTGA. The CDR3 is 16 amino acids. Here the CDR3 reads CASSPGGLARGETQYF. The CDR3 DNA reads as TGTGCCAGCAGCCCGGGGGGACTAGCGCGTGGGGAGACCCAGTACTTC.

The chain combines TRBV11-2 with TRBJ2-5; 9 nucleotides line up with TRBD2. CDR3 length equals 15 residues. The germline V gene encodes CDR1 SGHAT and CDR2 FQNNGV. V shed 4 bases, J shed 11 bases, and the junction held 14 bases outside the gene matches. For the CDR3, the DNA is TGTGCCAGCAGCTCCCGGACTAGCGAAGGCAATGAGCAGTACTTC. Translation: CASSSRTSEGNEQYF.

The rearrangement joins TRBV11-3 to TRBJ2-1, with a tentative D call TRBD2 (6 bases). Germline CDR1 and CDR2: SGHNT and YENEEA. Trimming shortened V by 1 base and J by 8 bases, and 18 bases separated the two germline ends. This CDR3 comprises 16 residues. CDR3 protein: CASSLGGGSAGDEQFF. The CDR3 bases are TGTGCCAGCAGCTTAGGGGGCGGGTCAGCGGGCGATGAGCAGTTCTTC.

The chain has TRBV20-1 and TRBJ2-3; 14 positions agree with TRBD2. The J segment lost 6 bases and the V segment lost 0 bases, leaving 11 bases of the junction unmatched. Germline values: CDR1 DFQATT, CDR2 SNEGSKA (reference sequence). The CDR3 covers 18 residues. The CDR3 is CSARDWGEGLAGADTQYF. DNA of the CDR3: TGCAGTGCTAGAGATTGGGGAGAGGGACTAGCGGGAGCGGATACGCAGTATTTT.

This chain links TRBV6-2 or TRBV6-3 with TRBJ2-1; no clear D gene. This CDR3 is built from 13 residues. Trimming pared 2 bases from V and 9 bases from J, leaving 11 bases between. The germline CDR1 and CDR2 sequences are MNHEY and SVGEGT. This CDR3 reads CASSYVASGEQFF. In nucleotides, the CDR3 is TGTGCCAGCAGTTACGTAGCATCTGGTGAGCAGTTCTTC.

This clonotype was counted at least ten times. The rearrangement uses TRBV15 and TRBJ2-4, with TRBD2 matching over 11 bases. V was clipped by 4 bases and J by 5 bases; unmatched bases: 4. Germline CDR1 reads LNHNV; CDR2 reads YYDKDF (reference sequence). This CDR3 has 15 residues. CDR3 sequence (DNA): TGTGCCACCAGCACTAGCGGGAGGACGGAAAACATTCAGTACTTC. Translation: CATSTSGRTENIQYF.

The V call is TRBV15, the J call TRBJ1-2; D possibly corresponds to TRBD1 (6 bases). Germline CDR1 reads LNHNV; CDR2 reads YYDKDF (reference sequence). The CDR3 contains 18 residues. V shed 0 bases and J shed 3 bases, with 20 bases lying between them. This CDR3 is CATSRDGDTVKGYYGYTF. The DNA of the CDR3 is TGTGCCACCAGCAGAGATGGGGACACCGTCAAGGGATACTATGGCTACACCTTC.

The chain links TRBV7-9 to TRBJ2-3, with a possible D match to TRBD2 (5 bases). The germline V gene has CDR1 SEHNR and CDR2 FQNEAQ (reference sequence). Trimming cost V 3 bases and J 0 bases, with 13 bases left between them. The CDR3 extends over 16 amino acids. The CDR3 nucleotides read TGTGCCAGCAGCTTCGGGAACCCGTCTAGCACAGATACGCAGTATTTT. It translates to CASSFGNPSSTDTQYF.

As regards this clonotype: A clone one base away is much larger, so this may be a read error. The J gene is TRBJ1-2, the V gene TRBV7-2; D gene ambiguous. Germline V gene data show CDR1 as SGHTA and CDR2 as FQGNSA. The V end was cut by 7 bases, the J end by 8 bases, with 17 bases between. The CDR3 covers 13 residues. In DNA form, the CDR3 reads TGTGCCAGCACCTTGATTCCTTTAGAGGGCTACACCTTC. Encoded protein: CASTLIPLEGYTF.

This clonotype was seen a handful of times. The chain is built from TRBV18 and TRBJ1-2; no firm D call. The CDR3 sequence is 12 residues long. Looked up from germline, CDR1 is KGHSH and CDR2 is LQKENI. V lost 6 bases and J lost 8, with 13 bases in between. The CDR3 coding sequence is TGTGCCAGCTCCCTTGAAACTTCGGGCTACACCTTC. It specifies CASSLETSGYTF.

The sample holds one count of this clonotype. The conserved closing phenylalanine or tryptophan is absent in this CDR3, likely reflecting a read error. V usage is TRBV25-1 and J usage is TRBJ2-5, with D perhaps given as TRBD1 or TRBD2 (5 bases each). This CDR3 comprises 15 residues. The germline V and J ends were trimmed by 5 bases and 3 bases, with 16 bases remaining between them. Germline assignment: CDR1 MGHDK and CDR2 SYGVNS. The CDR3 protein is CASSSLGAGKETQYL. CDR3 in DNA: TGTGCCAGCAGTTCCCTCGGGGCAGGGAAAGAGACCCAGTACTTA.

This clonotype came up a few times. The rearrangement links TRBV28 to TRBJ2-3, with D uncertain. The CDR3 consists of 14 residues. Germline CDR1 and CDR2: MDHEN and SYDVKM. V gave up 4 bases and J gave up 10 bases, with 18 bases separating them. CDR3: CASSSPPRGPAQYF. DNA for the CDR3: TGTGCCAGCAGTTCTCCTCCCCGCGGACCAGCGCAGTATTTT.

The table lists this clonotype with a few counts. The CDR3 protein is CASSQQIASGGNEQFF. DNA for the CDR3: TGTGCCAGCAGCCAACAGATCGCTAGCGGGGGGAATGAGCAGTTCTTC. The chain combines TRBV3-1 with TRBJ2-1; 11 bases agree with TRBD2. V lost 2 bases and J lost 7; bases outside the gene matches: 7. Germline CDR1 is LGHDT and CDR2 is YNNKEL (reference sequence). The CDR3 contains 16 residues.

This clonotype was counted many times. This chain joins TRBV7-2 and TRBJ2-5; 8 positions match TRBD1. In germline, CDR1 is SGHTA, CDR2 FQGNSA. CDR3 size: 14 residues. With 6 bases clipped from V and 4 bases from J, the junction kept 7 bases outside the gene matches. The CDR3 is CASSSTGVGETQYF. In DNA, the CDR3 is TGTGCCAGCAGTTCGACAGGGGTGGGAGAGACCCAGTACTTC.

This clonotype has a count of ten or more. The chain has TRBV9 and TRBJ2-7; the D gene is possibly TRBD2 (6 bases). Germline V gene sequence: CDR1 SGDLS, CDR2 YYNGEE. The ends were cut back, 0 bases at V and 2 bases at J, with 12 bases in the middle. The CDR3 spans 15 residues. In DNA form, the CDR3 reads TGTGCCAGCAGCGTAGCAGCGGAGGGTGCCTACGAGCAGTACTTC. It is translated as CASSVAAEGAYEQYF.

Of note for this clonotype: This may stem from a read error, because a much larger clone lies one nucleotide away. V and J are TRBV7-6 and TRBJ2-5; 9 bases agree with TRBD1. Gene TRBJ2-7 matches the end of the DNA better, so the J call may be wrong. The length of the CDR3 is 16 residues. Germline CDR1 reads SGHVS; CDR2 reads FNYEAQ. CDR3 region: CTSSGSPGQGANEQYF. Written as DNA, the CDR3 is TGTACCAGCAGCGGTAGCCCGGGACAGGGCGCCAACGAGCAGTACTTC.

This chain uses TRBV20-1 with TRBJ2-4; 7 bases map to TRBD1. The CDR3 extends over 12 amino acids. Germline V lookup: CDR1 DFQATT, CDR2 SNEGSKA (reference sequence). V gave up 5 bases and J gave up 5 bases; unmatched junction bases: 3. CDR3 DNA: TGCAGTGCTGACAGGGACCAAAACATTCAGTACTTC. It encodes CSADRDQNIQYF.

J is TRBJ1-1 and V is TRBV7-9; D possibly corresponds to TRBD1 (5 bases). The CDR3 contains 15 residues. The V end lost 0 bases, the J end lost 5 bases, and 13 bases lay between the germline ends. Per germline, CDR1 SEHNR and CDR2 FQNEAQ (reference sequence). CDR3 sequence (DNA): TGTGCCAGCAGCTTAGCGCAAGGGGAGGAAACTGAAGCTTTCTTT. The encoded protein is CASSLAQGEETEAFF. Supplemented by reference TRBV7-9 and TRBJ1-1, the full variable domain reads DTGVSQNPRHKITKRGQNVTFRCDPISEHNRLYWYRQTLGQGPEFLTYFQNEAQLEKSRLLSDRFSAERPKGSFSTLEIQRTEQGDSAMYLCASSLAQGEETEAFFGQGTRLTVV.

The V gene is TRBV12-3 or TRBV12-4, the J gene TRBJ2-3, with a possible D match to TRBD1 (5 bases). Trimming shortened V by 4 bases and J by 4 bases, and 12 bases separated the two germline ends. The CDR3 contains 14 residues. CDR3 residues: CASSCRQGSDTQYF. The CDR3, as DNA: TGTGCCAGCAGTTGTCGGCAGGGATCAGATACGCAGTATTTT.

V and J are TRBV9 and TRBJ2-5, with 10 bases aligning to TRBD1. V shed 3 bases, J shed 5 bases, and the junction held 13 bases outside the gene matches. The length of the CDR3 is 17 residues. Germline loops: CDR1 SGDLS, CDR2 YYNGEE. CDR3 nucleotide sequence: TGTGCCAGCAGCGCCGGGATCTTGGACAGGGGGAAGGAGACCCAGTACTTC. Its protein is CASSAGILDRGKETQYF.